The text below deals with one TCR beta chain. No antigen is known for it. There are 19 residues in the CDR3. Germline CDR1 and CDR2: SEHNR and FQNEAQ (reference sequence). Losses at the gene ends were 5 bases for V and 9 bases for J; bases not matched to a gene: 20. Libraries were prepared by immunoSEQ multiplex PCR; TCRdb keeps only in-frame clonotypes and omits some of them. The sample shows about 97,000 clones, roughly 83% of them seen only once. Relapse was seen in all patients after autologous stem cell transplantation, and brentuximab vedotin exposure was variable. This specimen comes from a study of PD-1 blockade in classical Hodgkin lymphoma. Study-wide findings and caveats: Patients were excluded if nivolumab began under 1 year after ASCT (the autologous transplant). The diversity seen at baseline in complete responders resembled that of newly diagnosed patients.

The TCR originated in a human donor with classical Hodgkin lymphoma. The sample in question was peripheral blood mononuclear cells (PBMCs), obtained at baseline. The V gene is TRBV7-9, the J gene TRBJ2-1, with 12 bases aligning to TRBD2. The CDR3 bases are TGTGCCAGCAGCCCTCTGGGGAGCCCTAGCGGGAGGGCCGGCGGTGAGCAGTTCTTC. Encoded protein: CASSPLGSPSGRAGGEQFF.